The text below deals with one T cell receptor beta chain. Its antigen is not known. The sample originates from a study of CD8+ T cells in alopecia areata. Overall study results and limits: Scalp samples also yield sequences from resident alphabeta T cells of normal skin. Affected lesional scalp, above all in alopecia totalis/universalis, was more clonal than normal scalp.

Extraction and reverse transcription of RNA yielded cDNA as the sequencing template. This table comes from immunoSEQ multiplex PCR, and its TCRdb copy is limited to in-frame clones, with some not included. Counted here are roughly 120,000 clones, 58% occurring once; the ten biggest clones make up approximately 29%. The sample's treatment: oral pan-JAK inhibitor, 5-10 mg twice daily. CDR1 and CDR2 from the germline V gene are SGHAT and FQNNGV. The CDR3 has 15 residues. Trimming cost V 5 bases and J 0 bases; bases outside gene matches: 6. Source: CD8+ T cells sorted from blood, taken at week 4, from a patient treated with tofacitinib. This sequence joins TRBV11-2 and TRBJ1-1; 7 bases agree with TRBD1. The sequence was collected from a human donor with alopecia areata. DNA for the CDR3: TGTGCCAGCAGCGAGGGACAGCTATTGAACACTGAAGCTTTCTTT. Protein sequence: CASSEGQLLNTEAFF.